These 16 T cell receptor beta chains came from one sample sequenced in a study of molecular identifiers for immune sequencing clone quantification (dated 2018 in TCRdb). Library preparation used PCR. This sample was sequenced with an Illumina HiSeq 4000. TCRdb reanalyzed the raw reads on its own, using fastp at Q25 for trimming and MiXCR for clone calling, and kept in-frame beta chains. CDR3 protein sequences are deduplicated, and each keeps its most common genes and DNA. Here the sample has 600,000 to 650,000 distinct CDR3 sequences; just under 20% occur a single time. In total, the top ten clones hold roughly 0.9% of the sample. What was sequenced was naive CD8+ T cells from blood, with Jurkat cell RNA spiked in. Explained via the paper, the cell subset or site label denotes: FACS-sorted CD8+CD4-CCR7+CD45RA+ naive T cells. These receptors were obtained from a human donor in good health. Some libraries in this study had Jurkat cell RNA spiked in.

This clonotype appeared a single time. A much more abundant neighbour one base away suggests this may be a read error. The chain uses TRBV7-9 and TRBJ2-5, with 7 nucleotides matching TRBD1. This CDR3 has 15 amino acids. Germline V gene lookup returns CDR1 SEHNR and CDR2 FQNEAQ (reference sequence). The CDR3 sequence is CASSLERQGEETQHF. DNA for the CDR3: TGTGCCAGCAGCTTAGAGAGACAGGGCGAAGAGACCCAGCACTTC.

This clonotype has a handful of counts. The rearrangement joins TRBV28 to TRBJ2-7; D unresolved. V was pared by 2 bases and J by 2 bases, with 10 bases between. The germline gives CDR1 MDHEN, CDR2 SYDVKM. The CDR3 loop spans 14 amino acids. CDR3 sequence: CASSLNRYPYEQYF. In DNA, the CDR3 is TGTGCCAGCAGTTTAAATCGGTACCCCTACGAGCAGTACTTC.

This clonotype was picked up many times. CDR3 sequence (DNA): TGTGCCAGCAGTTACGGGACAGCCCAACAAGAGACCCAGTACTTC. Protein sequence: CASSYGTAQQETQYF. The gene calls are TRBV6-5 and TRBJ2-5, with 7 positions matching TRBD1. V trimming: 2 bases; J trimming: 2 bases; junction bases outside the gene matches: 5. The CDR3 contains 15 residues. Germline V gene lookup returns CDR1 MNHEY and CDR2 SVGAGI.

The chain combines TRBV24-1 with TRBJ2-1; TRBD1 matches 9 bases. J lost 9 bases, V lost 6 bases, and 11 bases had no gene match. The germline V gene has CDR1 KGHDR and CDR2 SFDVKD. The CDR3 is 15 amino acids. This chain's CDR3 is CATSKDRGGIGEQFF. The CDR3, as DNA: TGTGCCACCAGTAAAGACAGGGGGGGAATCGGTGAGCAGTTCTTC.

Note on this clonotype: Being one base from a much bigger clone, this may be a read error. The chain recombines TRBV29-1 with TRBJ1-1; no reliable D call. The CDR3 loop spans 13 amino acids. The V gene's germline CDR1 is SQVTM and CDR2 ANQGSEA. The CDR3 loop is CGVSDWENTEAFF. CDR3 sequence (DNA): TGCGGCGTTTCCGATTGGGAAAACACTGAAGCTTTCTTT.

This clonotype was seen ten or more times. The chain is built from TRBV4-3 and TRBJ2-4; TRBD1 matches at 8 bases. The CDR3 spans 14 residues. CDR1 and CDR2 (germline): LGHNA, YSLEER. After removal of 5 bases from V and 8 bases from J, the junction contained 8 bases not matched to a gene. CDR3 amino acids: CASSSSTGVDIQYF. The CDR3 DNA follows: TGCGCCAGCAGCTCATCGACAGGGGTAGACATTCAGTACTTC.

Regarding this clonotype: This could be a read error, since a much larger clone is one nucleotide away. The chain carries TRBV19 and TRBJ1-1; D is perhaps TRBD1 (6 bases). This CDR3 comprises 14 residues. V gave up 5 bases and J gave up 11 bases, with 21 bases separating them. CDR1 LNHDA and CDR2 SQIVND come from the germline V gene (reference sequence). The CDR3 DNA sequence: TGTGCCAGTAGTGTTGGTGCTGGGGGCGAGGGCGCTTTCTTT. This sequence encodes CASSVGAGGEGAFF.

This clonotype was seen more than once but under ten times. A much larger clone sits a single nucleotide away, making a read error possible. The gene calls are TRBV19 and TRBJ2-4; D call uncertain. The V end was cut by 8 bases, the J end by 9 bases, with 20 bases between. Per germline, CDR1 LNHDA and CDR2 SQIVND (reference sequence). This CDR3 is built from 14 residues. The CDR3 loop reads CASSSRSAFSIQYF. CDR3 bases: TGTGCCAGTTCTTCAAGGTCTGCCTTCAGCATTCAGTACTTC.

This clonotype was counted ten times or more. The rearrangement joins TRBV7-2 to TRBJ2-3; the match to TRBD2 covers 7 bases. Unmatched junction bases numbered 20, after V lost 5 bases and J lost 0 bases. Per the germline V gene, CDR1 is SGHTA and CDR2 is FQGNSA. This CDR3 contains 20 residues. CDR3 residues: CASSQRSGWGGSGSTDTQYF. For the CDR3, the DNA is TGTGCCAGCAGCCAAAGATCAGGGTGGGGCGGGAGCGGTAGCACAGATACGCAGTATTTT.

The chain employs TRBV19 and TRBJ2-5, with 7 bases that match TRBD2. V was pared by 3 bases and J by 1 base, with 5 bases of the junction left unmatched. CDR1 is LNHDA, CDR2 SQIVND, per germline (reference sequence). The CDR3 has 15 amino acids. The chain's CDR3 is CASSMGAGAQETQYF. In DNA form, the CDR3 reads TGTGCCAGTAGTATGGGCGCGGGAGCCCAAGAGACCCAGTACTTC.

The V call is TRBV20-1, the J call TRBJ1-2; 10 nucleotides match TRBD1. CDR3 length equals 15 residues. Germline V gene sequence: CDR1 DFQATT, CDR2 SNEGSKA (reference sequence). J gave up 8 bases and V 5 bases, and 14 bases lay outside the gene matches. The CDR3 loop reads CSADLRTGGIQGYTF. The CDR3 region has the DNA TGCAGTGCTGACCTCCGGACAGGGGGGATTCAGGGCTACACCTTC.

This clonotype occurred many times. The chain employs TRBV27 and TRBJ1-4; D gene ambiguous. The CDR3 is 15 amino acids. The V gene's germline CDR1 is MNHEY and CDR2 SMNVEV (reference sequence). With 0 bases removed from V and 2 bases from J, the gap between germline ends came to 7 bases. The CDR3 spells CASSLSGVTNEKLFF. In DNA, the CDR3 is TGTGCCAGCAGTTTATCCGGAGTGACTAATGAAAAACTGTTTTTT.

This clonotype appeared many times. CDR3 loop: CASSLASANNEKLFF. Here the CDR3 DNA reads TGCGCCAGCAGCTTGGCCAGTGCGAATAATGAAAAACTGTTTTTT. The chain combines TRBV5-1 with TRBJ1-4; no reliable D call. The CDR3 runs 15 residues. Germline CDR1 is SGHRS and CDR2 is YFSETQ. The germline V and J ends were trimmed by 0 bases and 4 bases, with 10 bases remaining between them.

This clonotype was picked up a small number of times. V and J are TRBV9 and TRBJ2-1; D may correspond to TRBD1 or TRBD2 (5 bases each). CDR3 length equals 14 residues. Per germline, CDR1 SGDLS and CDR2 YYNGEE. Trimming took off 0 bases at V and 7 bases at J, with 11 bases between the two ends. The CDR3 loop reads CASSVAGRANEQFF. The CDR3 region has the DNA TGTGCCAGCAGCGTAGCGGGACGAGCAAATGAGCAGTTCTTC.

A remark on this clonotype: A read error may produce the germline difference seen at one junction end. CDR3 sequence: CASSAGTGGYAQYF. CDR3 nucleotide sequence: TGTGCCAGCAGTGCCGGGACAGGGGGGTACGCGCAGTACTTC. The chain has TRBV6-1 and TRBJ2-7; 11 bases are a match to TRBD1. CDR1 MNHNS and CDR2 SASEGT come from the germline V gene. The CDR3 has 14 residues.

The rearrangement links TRBV7-9 to TRBJ2-1; D is undetermined. The CDR3 runs 13 residues. Per germline, CDR1 SEHNR and CDR2 FQNEAQ (reference sequence). V was shortened by 3 bases and J by 5 bases, with 8 bases between the two germline ends. Here the CDR3 reads CASSLISDNEQFF. The CDR3 DNA follows: TGTGCCAGCAGCTTGATCAGTGACAATGAGCAGTTCTTC.